This T cell receptor (beta chain) was obtained from a study of T-cell reconstitution after alpha-beta-depleted transplantation in children. Germline V CDR1 and CDR2: SEHNR, FQNEAQ (reference sequence). This CDR3 contains 16 residues. Losses at the gene ends were 2 bases for V and 4 bases for J; bases not matched to a gene: 7. This clonotype came up once. Molecular barcoding with unique molecular identifiers was used for the TCRbeta library. TCRdb itself ran the PCR reads through MiXCR, one entry per CDR3 protein. The sample includes about 600,000 distinct CDR3 sequences, roughly a tenth seen only once; the top ten take less than 5%.

The chain joins TRBV7-9 to TRBJ2-1; 8 positions agree with TRBD1. The TCR sequence derives from a human donor who donated a stem cell graft to a child with acute myeloid leukemia. The sample was PBMCs from the stem cell graft donor, taken from the stem cell graft. This chain's CDR3 is CASSLPGTGSYNEQFF. In DNA form, the CDR3 reads TGTGCCAGCAGCTTACCGGGGACAGGATCATACAATGAGCAGTTCTTC.